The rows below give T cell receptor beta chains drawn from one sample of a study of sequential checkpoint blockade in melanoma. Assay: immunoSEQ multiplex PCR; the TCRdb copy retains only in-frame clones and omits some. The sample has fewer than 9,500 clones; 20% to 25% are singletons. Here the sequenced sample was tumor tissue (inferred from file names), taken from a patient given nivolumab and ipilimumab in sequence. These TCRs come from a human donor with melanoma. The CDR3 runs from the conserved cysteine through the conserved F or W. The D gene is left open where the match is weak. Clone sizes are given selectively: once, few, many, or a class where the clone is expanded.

CDR3 protein: CASTFSGRDTEAFF; CDR3 DNA: TGCGCCAGCACCTTCTCCGGAAGGGACACTGAAGCTTTCTTT; D gene: .; clone size: .; V gene: TRBV5-1; J gene: TRBJ1-1
CDR3 protein: CASSEGARTEAFF; CDR3 DNA: TGCGCCAGCAGTGAAGGAGCCCGCACTGAAGCTTTCTTT; D gene: .; clone size: .; V gene: TRBV10-1; J gene: TRBJ1-1
CDR3 protein: CASMSGGGPYNEQFF; CDR3 DNA: TGCGCCAGCATGTCGGGCGGGGGGCCGTACAATGAGCAGTTCTTC; D gene: TRBD2; clone size: .; V gene: TRBV10-2; J gene: TRBJ2-1
CDR3 protein: CASSRLPGANVLTF; CDR3 DNA: TGTGCCAGCTCACGATTACCTGGGGCCAACGTCCTGACTTTC; D gene: .; clone size: .; V gene: TRBV18; J gene: TRBJ2-6
CDR3 protein: CASSLVRLDTSSSYEQYF; CDR3 DNA: TGTGCCAGCAGCTTAGTTAGACTCGATACCTCAAGCTCCTACGAGCAGTACTTC; D gene: .; clone size: many; V gene: TRBV11-3; J gene: TRBJ2-7
CDR3 protein: CASSQSWGPGELFF; CDR3 DNA: TGTGCCAGCAGCCAATCATGGGGACCCGGGGAGCTGTTTTTT; D gene: .; clone size: .; V gene: TRBV16; J gene: TRBJ2-2
CDR3 protein: CAGAAGINQPQHF; CDR3 DNA: TGTGCCGGGGCGGCAGGGATCAATCAGCCCCAGCATTTT; D gene: .; clone size: .; V gene: TRBV9; J gene: TRBJ1-5
CDR3 protein: CASGSEGGGAHTQYF; CDR3 DNA: TGTGCCAGCGGGTCCGAGGGCGGGGGGGCCCATACGCAGTATTTT; D gene: TRBD2; clone size: few; V gene: TRBV28; J gene: TRBJ2-3
CDR3 protein: CATSRDSSYNSPLHF; CDR3 DNA: TGTGCCACCAGCAGAGATTCGAGTTATAATTCACCCCTCCACTTT; D gene: .; clone size: .; V gene: TRBV15; J gene: TRBJ1-6
CDR3 protein: CASSRDRGANTEAFF; CDR3 DNA: TGTGCCAGCAGCCGGGACAGGGGGGCGAACACTGAAGCTTTCTTT; D gene: TRBD1; clone size: many; V gene: TRBV6-8; J gene: TRBJ1-1
CDR3 protein: CASSLGWQSMNTEAFF; CDR3 DNA: TGCGCCAGCAGCTTGGGGTGGCAGAGCATGAACACTGAAGCTTTCTTT; D gene: .; clone size: .; V gene: TRBV5-1; J gene: TRBJ1-1
CDR3 protein: CASSLVAIGLRIYEQYF; CDR3 DNA: TGTGCCAGCAGCTTAGTGGCCATCGGACTTCGGATCTACGAGCAGTACTTC; D gene: .; clone size: few; V gene: TRBV11-3; J gene: TRBJ2-7
CDR3 protein: CATSRDVSNQPQHF; CDR3 DNA: TGTGCCACCAGCAGAGATGTCAGCAATCAGCCCCAGCATTTT; D gene: .; clone size: .; V gene: TRBV15; J gene: TRBJ1-5
CDR3 protein: CASSRGTSGAETQYF; CDR3 DNA: TGTGCCAGCAGCCGTGGGACTAGCGGGGCAGAGACCCAGTACTTC; D gene: TRBD2; clone size: .; V gene: TRBV14; J gene: TRBJ2-5
CDR3 protein: CASRIGVGLFQPQHF; CDR3 DNA: TGTGCCAGTAGAATCGGGGTAGGCCTCTTCCAGCCCCAGCATTTT; D gene: .; clone size: once; V gene: TRBV19; J gene: TRBJ1-5
CDR3 protein: CASSRLPSSYNEQFF; CDR3 DNA: TGTGCCAGCTCCCGACTCCCGAGCTCCTACAATGAGCAGTTCTTC; D gene: .; clone size: .; V gene: TRBV18; J gene: TRBJ2-1
CDR3 protein: CASSEEGGGSQKNIQYF; CDR3 DNA: TGTGCCAGCAGTGAAGAGGGCGGGGGAAGCCAGAAAAACATTCAGTACTTC; D gene: TRBD2; clone size: .; V gene: TRBV25-1; J gene: TRBJ2-4
CDR3 protein: CASSYIGGQGEAFF; CDR3 DNA: TGTGCCAGTAGTTACATAGGAGGACAGGGAGAAGCTTTCTTT; D gene: TRBD1; clone size: .; V gene: TRBV19; J gene: TRBJ1-1
CDR3 protein: CASSFLGGGLYNEQFF; CDR3 DNA: TGTGCCAGCAGCTTTCTCGGCGGGGGCCTTTACAATGAGCAGTTCTTC; D gene: .; clone size: few; V gene: TRBV7-4; J gene: TRBJ2-1
CDR3 protein: CATSGVIYSNQPQHF; CDR3 DNA: TGTGCCACCAGCGGAGTGATTTATAGCAATCAGCCCCAGCATTTT; D gene: .; clone size: .; V gene: TRBV15; J gene: TRBJ1-5
CDR3 protein: CASSAPGQLYGYTF; CDR3 DNA: TGCGCCAGCAGCGCCCCGGGACAGCTATATGGCTACACCTTC; D gene: TRBD1; clone size: .; V gene: TRBV5-1; J gene: TRBJ1-2
CDR3 protein: CASSPVEWSGANVLTF; CDR3 DNA: TGTGCCAGCAGCCCCGTCGAATGGTCTGGGGCCAACGTCCTGACTTTC; D gene: .; clone size: large; V gene: TRBV11-3; J gene: TRBJ2-6
CDR3 protein: CASSIRHELYRGREKLFF; CDR3 DNA: TGTGCCAGTAGTATACGCCACGAATTATACAGGGGGCGGGAAAAACTGTTTTTT; D gene: TRBD1; clone size: .; V gene: TRBV19; J gene: TRBJ1-4
CDR3 protein: CASRYNRLQPEDYGYTF; CDR3 DNA: TGTGCCAGCAGATATAACAGGCTACAGCCGGAGGACTATGGCTACACCTTC; D gene: .; clone size: few; V gene: TRBV27; J gene: TRBJ1-2
CDR3 protein: CAWSGRDSKKDTEAFF; CDR3 DNA: TGTGCCTGGAGTGGACGGGACAGCAAGAAGGACACTGAAGCTTTCTTT; D gene: TRBD1; clone size: .; V gene: TRBV30; J gene: TRBJ1-1
CDR3 protein: CASSSSPGAVYGYTF; CDR3 DNA: TGTGCCAGCAGCTCATCCCCGGGGGCGGTCTATGGCTACACCTTC; D gene: .; clone size: many; V gene: TRBV11-3; J gene: TRBJ1-2
CDR3 protein: CASIEATSGNTIYF; CDR3 DNA: TGTGCCAGCATAGAGGCAACCTCTGGAAACACCATATATTTT; D gene: .; clone size: .; V gene: TRBV6-8; J gene: TRBJ1-3
CDR3 protein: CASILGQGAGGYTF; CDR3 DNA: TGTGCCAGCATCCTGGGACAGGGGGCTGGTGGCTACACCTTC; D gene: TRBD1; clone size: .; V gene: TRBV6-8; J gene: TRBJ1-2
CDR3 protein: CAISSGEGTDTQYF; CDR3 DNA: TGTGCCATATCTAGCGGGGAAGGCACAGATACGCAGTATTTT; D gene: TRBD2; clone size: .; V gene: TRBV6-8; J gene: TRBJ2-3
CDR3 protein: CASSFFPEGRGYGYTF; CDR3 DNA: TGCGCCAGCAGCTTCTTTCCAGAGGGCAGGGGCTATGGCTACACCTTC; D gene: .; clone size: .; V gene: TRBV5-1; J gene: TRBJ1-2
CDR3 protein: CASSYIGVGTEAFF; CDR3 DNA: TGTGCCAGCAGTTACATTGGGGTTGGAACTGAAGCTTTCTTT; D gene: .; clone size: few; V gene: TRBV6-8; J gene: TRBJ1-1
CDR3 protein: CASSLATAVLGGYTF; CDR3 DNA: TGTGCCAGCAGCTTGGCGACAGCAGTATTAGGAGGCTACACCTTC; D gene: .; clone size: few; V gene: TRBV7-5; J gene: TRBJ1-2
CDR3 protein: CASSEGGWDTEAFF; CDR3 DNA: TGTGCCAGCAGCGAAGGGGGCTGGGACACTGAAGCTTTCTTT; D gene: TRBD1; clone size: many; V gene: TRBV11-3; J gene: TRBJ1-1
CDR3 protein: CASISLGDRQNTEAFF; CDR3 DNA: TGTGCCAGCATCTCCCTGGGGGACAGACAGAACACTGAAGCTTTCTTT; D gene: TRBD1; clone size: many; V gene: TRBV11-3; J gene: TRBJ1-1
CDR3 protein: CASSYLGAGIYGYTF; CDR3 DNA: TGTGCCAGCAGTTACCTCGGGGCAGGGATATATGGCTACACCTTC; D gene: .; clone size: .; V gene: TRBV6-8; J gene: TRBJ1-2
CDR3 protein: CASSISGAFNQPQHF; CDR3 DNA: TGTGCCAGTAGTATTAGTGGGGCTTTCAATCAGCCCCAGCATTTT; D gene: .; clone size: few; V gene: TRBV19; J gene: TRBJ1-5
CDR3 protein: CASSAPSSGVRDEQFF; CDR3 DNA: TGTGCCAGCAGCGCCCCCTCTAGCGGGGTAAGAGATGAGCAGTTCTTC; D gene: TRBD2; clone size: .; V gene: TRBV9; J gene: TRBJ2-1
CDR3 protein: CASSVYGGASTDTQYF; CDR3 DNA: TGTGCCAGCAGCGTATACGGGGGGGCATCCACAGATACGCAGTATTTT; D gene: TRBD2; clone size: few; V gene: TRBV9; J gene: TRBJ2-3
CDR3 protein: CASSSHSSLRANYGYTF; CDR3 DNA: TGTGCCAGCAGCTCTCACTCCTCGCTAAGGGCGAACTATGGCTACACCTTC; D gene: .; clone size: .; V gene: TRBV11-3; J gene: TRBJ1-2
CDR3 protein: CASSLGGGFSGNTIYF; CDR3 DNA: TGTGCCAGCAGCTTAGGTGGCGGATTCTCTGGAAACACCATATATTTT; D gene: .; clone size: many; V gene: TRBV11-3; J gene: TRBJ1-3
CDR3 protein: CASSIAPSGGEQFF; CDR3 DNA: TGTGCCAGTAGTATAGCCCCTAGTGGAGGTGAGCAGTTCTTC; D gene: .; clone size: .; V gene: TRBV19; J gene: TRBJ2-1
CDR3 protein: CASSNRPRDRGFYSNQPQHF; CDR3 DNA: TGTGCCAGTAGTAACCGGCCCCGGGACAGGGGATTTTATAGCAATCAGCCCCAGCATTTT; D gene: TRBD1; clone size: .; V gene: TRBV19; J gene: TRBJ1-5
CDR3 protein: CAISESWGFWATEAFF; CDR3 DNA: TGTGCCATCAGTGAGTCTTGGGGGTTCTGGGCCACTGAAGCTTTCTTT; D gene: .; clone size: .; V gene: TRBV10-3; J gene: TRBJ1-1
CDR3 protein: CASSLDRQGIDEQYF; CDR3 DNA: TGTGCCAGCAGCTTAGACCGACAGGGTATCGACGAGCAGTACTTC; D gene: TRBD1; clone size: .; V gene: TRBV11-3; J gene: TRBJ2-7
CDR3 protein: CASSPLHRETQYF; CDR3 DNA: TGTGCCAGCTCACCCTTACACAGGGAGACCCAGTACTTC; D gene: .; clone size: .; V gene: TRBV18; J gene: TRBJ2-5
CDR3 protein: CASSLDLLTGMGGYTF; CDR3 DNA: TGTGCCAGCAGCTTAGATCTCCTAACAGGGATGGGTGGCTACACCTTC; D gene: .; clone size: few; V gene: TRBV11-3; J gene: TRBJ1-2
CDR3 protein: CASSLALNLPGQGSYEQYF; CDR3 DNA: TGCGCCAGCAGCTTGGCCCTAAACCTACCGGGACAGGGTTCCTACGAGCAGTACTTC; D gene: TRBD1; clone size: .; V gene: TRBV5-1; J gene: TRBJ2-7
CDR3 protein: CASSQEGQGDKFF; CDR3 DNA: TGCGCCAGCAGCCAAGAGGGCCAGGGTGATAAGTTCTTC; D gene: .; clone size: medium-sized; V gene: TRBV23-1; J gene: TRBJ2-1
CDR3 protein: CASGGGHEQFF; CDR3 DNA: TGTGCTAGTGGTGGGGGCCATGAGCAGTTCTTC; D gene: .; clone size: few; V gene: TRBV12-5; J gene: TRBJ2-1
CDR3 protein: CASSAGLSSSTDTQYF; CDR3 DNA: TGTGCCAGCAGCGCGGGACTTTCATCTAGCACAGATACGCAGTATTTT; D gene: .; clone size: .; V gene: TRBV21-1; J gene: TRBJ2-3
CDR3 protein: CASILTSGGANEQFF; CDR3 DNA: TGTGCCAGCATTCTGACTAGCGGGGGGGCCAATGAGCAGTTCTTC; D gene: TRBD2; clone size: few; V gene: TRBV28; J gene: TRBJ2-1
CDR3 protein: CASSLGFIATMNTEAFF; CDR3 DNA: TGTGCCAGCAGCTTAGGTTTCATAGCCACTATGAACACTGAAGCTTTCTTT; D gene: .; clone size: many; V gene: TRBV11-3; J gene: TRBJ1-1
CDR3 protein: CASTNNRGIRVNTEAFF; CDR3 DNA: TGTGCCAGCACTAACAACCGAGGGATCAGGGTTAACACTGAAGCTTTCTTT; D gene: .; clone size: .; V gene: TRBV6-8; J gene: TRBJ1-1
CDR3 protein: CASSLAPMGSNTEAFF; CDR3 DNA: TGCGCCAGCAGCTTGGCCCCGATGGGGAGTAACACTGAAGCTTTCTTT; D gene: .; clone size: .; V gene: TRBV5-1; J gene: TRBJ1-1